One sample yielded the 14 T cell receptor beta chains listed below, sequenced in a study of blood T cell repertoires in COVID-19 (dated by TCRdb to the early 2020s). The receptor library was made with the immunoSEQ multiplex PCR assay. Imported from immuneACCESS, the table was reduced by TCRdb to in-frame sequences with V and J called. These copies leave out some clones; in studies compared against another copy, an unresolved V gene accounts for under half, and the cause of the remainder is not known. The sample table records around 360,000 clones; 80% to 90% of these occur just once. The top ten clones comprise roughly 2% of the sample. Specimen: PBMCs or T cells enriched from blood (not recorded which). These receptors were obtained from a man aged 40-50 years in a cohort exposed to, infected with or recovered from COVID-19 (not recorded which).

This sequence joins TRBV24-1 and TRBJ2-5, with a tentative D call TRBD2 (6 bases). Germline V gene lookup returns CDR1 KGHDR and CDR2 SFDVKD. The CDR3 has 16 amino acids. V lost 4 bases and J 2 bases, leaving 16 bases between the germline ends. The CDR3 here is CATSEFHFGRQETQYF. The CDR3 nucleotides are TGTGCCACCAGTGAGTTCCATTTCGGGAGACAAGAGACCCAGTACTTC.

The chain has TRBV5-4 and TRBJ2-7; 7 bases agree with TRBD1. Trimming took 0 bases from V and 5 from J; bases not matched to a gene: 11. There are 16 residues in the CDR3. Germline values: CDR1 SGHNT, CDR2 YYREEE (reference sequence). This chain's CDR3 is CASSLGQGEGAHEQYF. The CDR3, as DNA: TGTGCCAGCAGCTTGGGACAGGGCGAGGGAGCTCACGAGCAGTACTTC.

The genes are TRBV7-8 and TRBJ2-5; unclear D gene. Germline V gene data show CDR1 as SGHVS and CDR2 as FQNEAQ. V was shortened by 3 bases and J by 0 bases, with 5 bases between the two germline ends. CDR3 length equals 13 residues. CDR3 nucleotides: TGTGCCAGCAGCTTCTCGGACCAAGAGACCCAGTACTTC. It yields the protein CASSFSDQETQYF. Complete variable domain (other parts from reference TRBV7-8 and TRBJ2-5): GAGVSQSPRYKVAKRGQDVALRCDPISGHVSLFWYQQALGQGPEFLTYFQNEAQLDKSGLPSDRFFAERPEGSVSTLKIQRTQQEDSAVYLCASSFSDQETQYFGPGTRLLVL.

J is TRBJ1-1 and V is TRBV19; maybe TRBD1 (6 bases). V lost 7 bases to trimming and J lost 1 base, with 7 bases between them. Germline CDR1 reads LNHDA; CDR2 reads SQIVND (reference sequence). This CDR3 region has 12 residues. In nucleotides, the CDR3 is TGTGCCAGTAAGGACAGGAACACTGAAGCTTTCTTT. It translates to CASKDRNTEAFF.

V and J are TRBV6-5 and TRBJ1-5; TRBD1 aligns across 8 bases. V gave up 6 bases and J gave up 6 bases; unmatched junction bases: 7. This CDR3 spans 14 amino acids. Germline CDR1 and CDR2: MNHEY and SVGAGI. This CDR3 is CASRLDRVGQPQHF. DNA for the CDR3: TGTGCCAGCAGGCTGGACAGGGTGGGTCAGCCCCAGCATTTT.

The J gene is TRBJ2-2, the V gene TRBV15; perhaps TRBD1 as D (6 bases). Trimming shortened V by 5 bases and J by 4 bases, and 14 bases separated the two germline ends. The CDR3 is 15 amino acids. In germline, CDR1 is LNHNV, CDR2 YYDKDF (reference sequence). The CDR3 spells CATSLRTATTGELFF. The CDR3 bases are TGTGCCACCAGCCTAAGGACAGCCACCACCGGGGAGCTGTTTTTT.

This chain links TRBV2 with TRBJ2-2, with 7 bases lining up with TRBD1. The CDR3 has 17 amino acids. V lost 1 base and J lost 0; bases outside the gene matches: 5. CDR1 and CDR2 (germline): SNHLY, FYNNEI. In DNA, the CDR3 is TGTGCCAGCAGTGAAGTAGGGACAGAAACGAACACCGGGGAGCTGTTTTTT. This encodes CASSEVGTETNTGELFF. Together with reference TRBV2 and TRBJ2-2, the CDR3 gives the full variable domain: EPEVTQTPSHQVTQMGQEVILRCVPISNHLYFYWYRQILGQKVEFLVSFYNNEISEKSEIFDDQFSVERPDGSNFTLKIRSTKLEDSAMYFCASSEVGTETNTGELFFGEGSRLTVL.

V is TRBV11-2 and J is TRBJ2-3, with D perhaps matching TRBD1 (5 bases). CDR3 length: 13 amino acids. V was cut by 6 bases and J by 2 bases, with 9 bases left in between. CDR1 SGHAT and CDR2 FQNNGV come from the germline V gene. The CDR3 coding sequence is TGTGCCAGCAGGGGGCGCGCCACAGATACGCAGTATTTT. Translating gives CASRGRATDTQYF.

V usage is TRBV28 and J usage is TRBJ1-6; TRBD1 aligns across 7 bases. Germline loops: CDR1 MDHEN, CDR2 SYDVKM. J lost 4 bases, V lost 1 base, and 10 bases had no gene match. The CDR3 covers 18 residues. CDR3 protein: CASSLLRGRKDYNSPLHF. The CDR3 coding sequence is TGTGCCAGCAGTTTATTGAGGGGGCGCAAAGATTATAATTCACCCCTCCACTTT.

The chain uses TRBV3-1 (or the pseudogene TRBV3-2) and TRBJ2-3, with TRBD2 matching over 8 bases. The germline V gene has CDR1 LGHDT and CDR2 YNNKEL (reference sequence). The V gene end was trimmed by 0 bases and the J gene end by 4 bases; junction bases not matched to a gene: 3. There are 15 residues in the CDR3. The CDR3 loop reads CASSQDSGSADTQYF. DNA for the CDR3: TGTGCCAGCAGCCAAGACAGCGGGAGCGCAGATACGCAGTATTTT.

A word on this clone: Additional DNA sequences in this sample encode the identical CDR3. The chain employs TRBV18 and TRBJ2-7; D uncertain. The V and J ends lost 3 bases and 5 bases respectively, with 5 bases between them. Germline CDR1 and CDR2: KGHSH and LQKENI. This CDR3 comprises 11 residues. The DNA for the CDR3 is TGTGCCAGCTCACCTAATAACGAGCAGTACTTC. Translation: CASSPNNEQYF.

The rearrangement links TRBV29-1 to TRBJ1-3; 7 nucleotides agree with TRBD1. CDR3 size: 14 residues. The V segment lost 4 bases and the J segment 0 bases; nucleotides outside the gene matches: 3. Germline V CDR1 and CDR2: SQVTM, ANQGSEA. The DNA for the CDR3 is TGCAGCGTTGCGGGGACAGCCTCTGGAAACACCATATATTTT. Translated, it gives CSVAGTASGNTIYF.

This clone was found a few times. V gene TRBV15 combines with J gene TRBJ2-7, with D perhaps matching TRBD1 (6 bases). The CDR3 consists of 18 residues. Trimming cost V 0 bases and J 0 bases, with 18 bases left between them. The germline gives CDR1 LNHNV, CDR2 YYDKDF (reference sequence). CDR3 DNA: TGTGCCACCAGCAGAGATATTTCACAGGGTCCAAGCTCCTACGAGCAGTACTTC. This sequence encodes CATSRDISQGPSSYEQYF.

This chain links TRBV2 with TRBJ1-5, with TRBD1 matching over 7 bases. CDR3 length: 17 residues. Germline V gene data show CDR1 as SNHLY and CDR2 as FYNNEI. J was trimmed by 0 bases and V by 6 bases; bases with no gene match: 11. CDR3 sequence: CASSALTGTASNQPQHF. Here the CDR3 DNA reads TGTGCCAGCAGCGCCCTAACCGGGACAGCTAGCAATCAGCCCCAGCATTTT.